The 3 T cell receptor beta chains below were found in one sample sequenced in a study of shared clonotypes between healthy human individuals. TCRdb's copy holds only in-frame clones and misses some; the assay was immunoSEQ multiplex PCR. The profile shows roughly 810,000 clones, 96% of them singletons. Terminally differentiated effector memory CD45RA+ cells were excluded by CCR7 positive selection of CD45RO-negative cells. The sample was naive CD8+ T cells sorted from blood. Source of these receptors: a man aged 30 to 45 in good health.

This clone is a singleton in its sample. CDR3 region: CAGQLGGNEQFF. In nucleotides, the CDR3 is TGTGCCGGGCAATTGGGAGGGAATGAGCAGTTCTTC. This rearrangement joins TRBV7-9 to TRBJ2-1; the match to TRBD2 covers 7 bases. The germline gives CDR1 SEHNR, CDR2 FQNEAQ (reference sequence). The V segment lost 11 bases and the J segment 7 bases; nucleotides outside the gene matches: 8. The CDR3 totals 12 residues.

The V and J genes are TRBV5-1 and TRBJ2-5, with D possibly TRBD1 on 6 matching bases. V was pared by 9 bases and J by 1 base, with 25 bases between. CDR1 is SGHRS, CDR2 YFSETQ, per germline. This CDR3 region has 17 residues. This chain's CDR3 is CATRPTPFTGIQETQYF. The CDR3 nucleotides read TGCGCCACCCGCCCAACACCGTTTACAGGGATCCAAGAGACCCAGTACTTC.

This sequence joins TRBV18 and TRBJ2-1, with 8 bases fitting TRBD2. V lost 2 bases, J lost 6 bases, and 9 bases stayed unmatched. CDR1 and CDR2 (germline): KGHSH, LQKENI. This CDR3 has 16 residues. The CDR3 region is CASSPWSSSGTNEQFF. CDR3 sequence (DNA): TGTGCCAGCTCACCATGGTCTAGTAGCGGGACCAATGAGCAGTTCTTC.